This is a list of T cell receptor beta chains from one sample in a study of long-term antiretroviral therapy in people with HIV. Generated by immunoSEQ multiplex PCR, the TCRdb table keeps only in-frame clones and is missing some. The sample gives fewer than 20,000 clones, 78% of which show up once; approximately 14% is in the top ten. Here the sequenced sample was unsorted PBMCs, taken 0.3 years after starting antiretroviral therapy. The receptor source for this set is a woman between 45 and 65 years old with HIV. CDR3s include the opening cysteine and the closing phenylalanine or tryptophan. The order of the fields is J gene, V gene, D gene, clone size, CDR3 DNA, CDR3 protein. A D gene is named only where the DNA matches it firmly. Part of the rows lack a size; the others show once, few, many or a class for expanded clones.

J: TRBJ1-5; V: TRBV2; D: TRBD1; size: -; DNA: TGTGCCAGCAGCATGACAGGGCCGGGGCAGCCCCAGCATTTT; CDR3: CASSMTGPGQPQHF
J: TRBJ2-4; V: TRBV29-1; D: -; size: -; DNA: TGCAGCGTCGTAGACAGTCTGAAAAACATTCAGTACTTC; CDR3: CSVVDSLKNIQYF
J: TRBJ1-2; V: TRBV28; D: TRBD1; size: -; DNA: TGTGCCAGCACCCAAAGGGACAGGGGCACCTATGGCTACACCTTC; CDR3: CASTQRDRGTYGYTF
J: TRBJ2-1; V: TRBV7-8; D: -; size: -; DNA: TGTGCCAGCAGTCCCTCGCAGGATGAGCAGTTCTTC; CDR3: CASSPSQDEQFF
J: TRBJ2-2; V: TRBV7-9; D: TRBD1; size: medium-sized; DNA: TGTGCCAGCAGCGGGGGACAGGGGGTCACCGGGGAGCTGTTTTTT; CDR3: CASSGGQGVTGELFF
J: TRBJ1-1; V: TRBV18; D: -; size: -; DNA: TGTGCCAGCTCTACGGGGGCCACGAACACTGAAGCTTTCTTT; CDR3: CASSTGATNTEAFF
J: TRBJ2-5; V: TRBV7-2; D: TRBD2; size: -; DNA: TGTGCCAGCAGCTTAGGCCGTAGCGGGGGTACGAAGACCCAGTACTTC; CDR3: CASSLGRSGGTKTQYF
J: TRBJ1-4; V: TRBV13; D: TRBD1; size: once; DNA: TGTGCCAGCAGCATCCGGCAGGGGGATGAAAAACTGTTTTTT; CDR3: CASSIRQGDEKLFF
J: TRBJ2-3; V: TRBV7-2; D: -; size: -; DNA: TGTGCCAGCAGCCAACCGATCGGTAGCACAGATACGCAGTATTTT; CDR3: CASSQPIGSTDTQYF
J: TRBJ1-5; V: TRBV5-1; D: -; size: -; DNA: TGCGCCAGCAGCTTGGATGGGAAGGGGCCCCAGCATTTT; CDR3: CASSLDGKGPQHF